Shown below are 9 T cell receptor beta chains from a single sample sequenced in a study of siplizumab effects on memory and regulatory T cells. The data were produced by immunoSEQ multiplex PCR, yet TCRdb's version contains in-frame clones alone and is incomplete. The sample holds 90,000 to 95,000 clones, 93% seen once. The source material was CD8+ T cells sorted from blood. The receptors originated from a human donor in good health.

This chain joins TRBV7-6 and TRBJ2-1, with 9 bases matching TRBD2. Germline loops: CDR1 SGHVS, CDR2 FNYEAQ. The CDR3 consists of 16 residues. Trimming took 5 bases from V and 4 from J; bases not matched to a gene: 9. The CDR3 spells CASSIRSGSIYNEQFF. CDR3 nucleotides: TGTGCCAGCAGCATCCGTAGCGGGAGTATTTACAATGAGCAGTTCTTC.

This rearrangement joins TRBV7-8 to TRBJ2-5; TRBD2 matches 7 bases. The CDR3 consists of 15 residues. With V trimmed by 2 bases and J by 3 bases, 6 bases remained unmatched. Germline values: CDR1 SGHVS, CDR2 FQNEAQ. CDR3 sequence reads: CASSLFQRGEETQYF. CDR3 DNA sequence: TGTGCCAGCAGCTTATTCCAACGGGGGGAAGAGACCCAGTACTTC.

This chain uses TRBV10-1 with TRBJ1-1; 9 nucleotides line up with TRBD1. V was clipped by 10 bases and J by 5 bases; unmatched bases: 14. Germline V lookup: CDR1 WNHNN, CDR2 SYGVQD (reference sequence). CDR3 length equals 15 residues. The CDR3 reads CANSADRGLETEAFF. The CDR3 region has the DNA TGCGCCAACTCGGCGGACAGGGGATTGGAGACTGAAGCTTTCTTT.

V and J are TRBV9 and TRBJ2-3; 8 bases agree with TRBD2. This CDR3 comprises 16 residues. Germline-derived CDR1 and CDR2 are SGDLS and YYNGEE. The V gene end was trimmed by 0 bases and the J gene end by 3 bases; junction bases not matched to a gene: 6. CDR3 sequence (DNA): TGTGCCAGCAGCGTAGCTCGGCGGGGGGAAACAGATACGCAGTATTTT. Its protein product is CASSVARRGETDTQYF.

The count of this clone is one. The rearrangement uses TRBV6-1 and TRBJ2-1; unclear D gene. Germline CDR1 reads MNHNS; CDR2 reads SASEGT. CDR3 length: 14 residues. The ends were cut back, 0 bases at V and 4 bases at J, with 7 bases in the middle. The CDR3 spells CASSEAPEYNEQFF. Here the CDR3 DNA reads TGTGCCAGCAGTGAAGCGCCCGAGTACAATGAGCAGTTCTTC.

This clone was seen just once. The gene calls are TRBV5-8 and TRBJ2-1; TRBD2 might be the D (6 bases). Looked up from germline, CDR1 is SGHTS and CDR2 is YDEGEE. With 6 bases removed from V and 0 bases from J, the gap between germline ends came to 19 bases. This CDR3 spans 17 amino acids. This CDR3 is CASIEASDISSYNEQFF. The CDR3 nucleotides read TGTGCCAGCATCGAGGCTAGCGATATAAGCTCCTACAATGAGCAGTTCTTC.

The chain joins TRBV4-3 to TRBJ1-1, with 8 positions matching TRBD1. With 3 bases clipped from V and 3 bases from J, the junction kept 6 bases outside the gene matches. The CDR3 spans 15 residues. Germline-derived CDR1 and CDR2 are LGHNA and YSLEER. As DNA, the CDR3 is TGCGCCAGCAGCCAGATCTCAGGGGGCTACACTGAAGCTTTCTTT. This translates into CASSQISGGYTEAFF.

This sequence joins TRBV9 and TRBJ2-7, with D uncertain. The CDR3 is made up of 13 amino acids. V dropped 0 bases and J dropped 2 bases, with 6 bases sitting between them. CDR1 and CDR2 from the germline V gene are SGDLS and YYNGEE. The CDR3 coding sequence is TGTGCCAGCAGCGTAGATCCTACCTACGAGCAGTACTTC. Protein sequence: CASSVDPTYEQYF.

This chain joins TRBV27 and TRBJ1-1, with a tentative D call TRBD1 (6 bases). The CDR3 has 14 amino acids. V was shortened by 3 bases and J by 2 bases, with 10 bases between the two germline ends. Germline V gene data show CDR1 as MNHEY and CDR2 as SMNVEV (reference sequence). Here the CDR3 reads CASSFLTGNTEAFF. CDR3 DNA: TGTGCCAGCAGTTTCCTGACAGGCAACACTGAAGCTTTCTTT.